This T cell receptor beta chain was captured by sequencing in a study of cytomegalovirus exposure and HLA in healthy donors. The V and J ends lost 2 bases and 10 bases, in that order; junction bases with no gene match: 7. Looked up from germline, CDR1 is MGHDK and CDR2 is SYGVNS. This CDR3 contains 15 residues. On this clone: Its target is unknown.

Primers: 60 Vbeta forward and 13 Jbeta reverse. Original data processing: Unique TCR beta chains numbered approximately 80 million in a later analysis, with roughly 10 million shared. Repertoires were generated with immunoSEQ multiplex PCR, while TCRdb's copy carries only in-frame clones and drops some. The DNA gave D and trimming, while V, J and clone size come from that table. The sample lists roughly 110,000 clones; under 80% were seen once. Findings and caveats of the study: The study recorded about 160 TCR beta chains that were cytomegalovirus-associated. In a later analysis, donors in an Asian-associated ancestry cluster reportedly had fewer N-insertions in productive TCRs than the cohort mean.

Sequenced: PBMCs. This clonotype was sampled from a woman in her thirties or forties in good health and CMV-seropositive. This chain uses TRBV25-1 with TRBJ1-6, with 8 bases lining up with TRBD1. This chain's CDR3 is CASSEKGQGWSPLHF. The CDR3 nucleotides are TGTGCCAGCAGTGAAAAAGGACAGGGTTGGTCACCCCTCCACTTT.